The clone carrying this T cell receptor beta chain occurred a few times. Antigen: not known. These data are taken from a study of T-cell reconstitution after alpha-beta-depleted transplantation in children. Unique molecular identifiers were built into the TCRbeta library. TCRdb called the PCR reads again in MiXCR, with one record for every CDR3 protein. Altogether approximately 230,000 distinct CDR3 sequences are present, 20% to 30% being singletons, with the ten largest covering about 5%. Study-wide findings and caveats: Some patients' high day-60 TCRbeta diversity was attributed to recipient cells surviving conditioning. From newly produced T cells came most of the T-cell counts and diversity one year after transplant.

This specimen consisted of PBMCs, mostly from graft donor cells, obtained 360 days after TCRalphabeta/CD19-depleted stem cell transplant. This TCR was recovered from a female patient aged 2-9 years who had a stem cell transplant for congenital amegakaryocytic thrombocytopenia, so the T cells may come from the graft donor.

The CDR3 nucleotides read TGTGCCAGCAGTTTACCCGGGACTAGCGCCGGGGAGCTGTTTTTT. The encoded protein is CASSLPGTSAGELFF. The chain employs TRBV12-3 or TRBV12-4 and TRBJ2-2; 10 nucleotides line up with TRBD2. The CDR3 spans 15 residues. The trim removed 2 bases at V and 6 bases at J, leaving 3 bases unmatched.